Following are 32 T cell receptor beta chains from one sample sequenced in a study of control samples from healthy donors and cancer patients. TCRdb's copy holds only in-frame clones and misses some; the assay was immunoSEQ multiplex PCR. Counted here are over 150,000 clones, more than 85% occurring once; the ten biggest clones make up around 2%. The sequenced sample was blood. All receptors derive from a woman between 40 and 50 years old in good health.

V gene TRBV19 combines with J gene TRBJ1-2; perhaps TRBD1 as D (5 bases). The CDR3 contains 12 residues. Germline loops: CDR1 LNHDA, CDR2 SQIVND (reference sequence). With 6 bases removed from V and 5 bases from J, the gap between germline ends came to 10 bases. For the CDR3, the DNA is TGTGCCAGTAGAGGGACTCTATATGGCTACACCTTC. It specifies CASRGTLYGYTF.

This clone was seen just once. The V and J genes are TRBV5-5 and TRBJ1-2; no firm D call. V gave up 3 bases and J gave up 4 bases, with 10 bases separating them. Germline V lookup: CDR1 SGHKS, CDR2 YYEKEE (reference sequence). This CDR3 has 13 amino acids. The CDR3, as DNA: TGTGCCAGCAGCTCGGACGGATTCTATGGCTACACCTTC. This encodes CASSSDGFYGYTF.

The chain recombines TRBV5-1 with TRBJ2-7, with D possibly matching TRBD2 (5 bases). The CDR3 extends over 12 amino acids. Germline CDR1 is SGHRS and CDR2 is YFSETQ. Trimming shortened V by 2 bases and J by 5 bases, and 8 bases separated the two germline ends. CDR3 DNA sequence: TGCGCCAGCAGCTTCCCGGGGAACGAGCAGTACTTC. Translation: CASSFPGNEQYF.

The chain is built from TRBV10-3 and TRBJ2-1; TRBD2 matches at 13 bases. V lost 4 bases and J lost 9; bases outside the gene matches: 9. The CDR3 contains 16 residues. Germline V CDR1 and CDR2: ENHRY, SYGVKD. CDR3 in amino acids: CAISATSGGLFGEQFF. CDR3 sequence (DNA): TGTGCCATCAGTGCGACTAGCGGGGGGCTCTTCGGTGAGCAGTTCTTC.

CDR3 sequence: CASSLGGTGPGNTIYF. The CDR3 DNA reads as TGTGCCAGCAGCTTAGGGGGGACAGGCCCTGGAAACACCATATATTTT. V usage is TRBV7-8 and J usage is TRBJ1-3; 8 bases are shared with TRBD1. The CDR3 runs 16 residues. CDR1 is SGHVS, CDR2 FQNEAQ, per germline. V trimming: 1 base; J trimming: 2 bases; junction bases outside the gene matches: 4.

V gene TRBV2 combines with J gene TRBJ1-1, with D possibly matching TRBD1 (5 bases). The V gene's germline CDR1 is SNHLY and CDR2 FYNNEI. Deletions cut 7 bases from V and 6 bases from J, with 15 bases between. The CDR3 spans 13 residues. Here the CDR3 DNA reads TGTGCCAGCATCCCCGGCAGGGTCGCTGAAGCTTTCTTT. It codes for CASIPGRVAEAFF.

The chain is built from TRBV5-1 and TRBJ2-1; D not certain. Deletions cut 2 bases from V and 5 bases from J, with 8 bases between. Germline V gene lookup returns CDR1 SGHRS and CDR2 YFSETQ. The CDR3 runs 13 residues. Here the CDR3 DNA reads TGCGCCAGCAGCTTTTTAGGAAACAATGAGCAGTTCTTC. Translation: CASSFLGNNEQFF.

The rearrangement uses TRBV5-4 and TRBJ2-2; 9 bases agree with TRBD1. Germline V gene data show CDR1 as SGHNT and CDR2 as YYREEE (reference sequence). The CDR3 has 17 amino acids. Trimming took 0 bases from V and 5 from J; bases not matched to a gene: 8. CDR3 amino acids: CASSLGSPGQGTGELFF. In nucleotides, the CDR3 is TGTGCCAGCAGCTTGGGGTCTCCGGGACAGGGAACCGGGGAGCTGTTTTTT.

V usage is TRBV4-1 and J usage is TRBJ1-1, with 11 bases matching TRBD1. The CDR3 consists of 16 residues. Looked up from germline, CDR1 is MGHRA and CDR2 is YSYEKL. V lost 4 bases and J lost 8; bases outside the gene matches: 12. CDR3 amino acids: CASSRGWGTGGEEAFF. CDR3 bases: TGCGCCAGCAGCCGAGGCTGGGGGACAGGGGGGGAGGAAGCTTTCTTT.

The chain has TRBV6-5 and TRBJ2-3, with D hard to call. Trimming pared 7 bases from V and 1 base from J, leaving 9 bases between. This CDR3 is 13 amino acids long. Germline lookup yields CDR1 MNHEY and CDR2 SVGAGI. The CDR3 DNA reads TGTGCCAGCAACGTGCCGGGCACAGATACGCAGTATTTT. It translates to CASNVPGTDTQYF.

This clone showed up just once. The chain uses TRBV6-6 and TRBJ1-5; a weak D match, TRBD1 (5 bases). The CDR3 is made up of 13 amino acids. Per the germline V gene, CDR1 is MNHNY and CDR2 is SVGAGI (reference sequence). V dropped 3 bases and J dropped 13 bases, with 16 bases sitting between them. The CDR3, as DNA: TGTGCCAGCAGTTATTGGGGGGTGCTCGGGCAGCATTTT. The encoded protein is CASSYWGVLGQHF.

V and J are TRBV6-5 and TRBJ1-2, with unresolved D. Germline assignment: CDR1 MNHEY and CDR2 SVGAGI. Deletions cut 7 bases from V and 4 bases from J, with 16 bases between. CDR3 length: 14 amino acids. CDR3 region: CASTWGGSSYGYTF. The CDR3 DNA reads TGTGCCAGCACGTGGGGAGGGAGTTCCTATGGCTACACCTTC.

This chain uses TRBV4-1 with TRBJ2-7; D unclear. The V end lost 0 bases, the J end lost 9 bases, and 6 bases lay between the germline ends. This CDR3 comprises 11 residues. CDR1 MGHRA and CDR2 YSYEKL come from the germline V gene. CDR3 in DNA: TGCGCCAGCAGCCAAGATCGAGTGCAGTACTTC. Translating gives CASSQDRVQYF.

This clone was seen only once. The J gene is TRBJ1-2, the V gene TRBV7-8; D unresolved. Per germline, CDR1 SGHVS and CDR2 FQNEAQ. This CDR3 spans 14 amino acids. V lost 3 bases to trimming and J lost 8 bases, with 16 bases between them. The CDR3 region is CASSFPEGPWGYTF. In nucleotides, the CDR3 is TGTGCCAGCAGCTTTCCCGAAGGACCGTGGGGCTACACCTTC.

V is TRBV5-1 and J is TRBJ2-7; D is possibly TRBD1 (6 bases). With 3 bases removed from V and 8 bases from J, the gap between germline ends came to 18 bases. The CDR3 runs 14 residues. Germline CDR1 and CDR2: SGHRS and YFSETQ. CDR3 region: CASSSDRQEAKQYF. CDR3 in DNA: TGCGCCAGCAGCTCGGACCGACAGGAGGCCAAGCAGTACTTC.

The chain couples TRBV10-3 to TRBJ1-5; 7 bases fit TRBD1. The V gene end was trimmed by 2 bases and the J gene end by 3 bases; junction bases not matched to a gene: 4. Germline CDR1 is ENHRY and CDR2 is SYGVKD. This CDR3 is 15 amino acids long. Here the CDR3 DNA reads TGTGCCATCAGTGAGGGGGGACAGCTCAATCAGCCCCAGCATTTT. Residues: CAISEGGQLNQPQHF.

The chain is built from TRBV9 and TRBJ1-1; D call uncertain. The CDR3 has 12 amino acids. V shed 3 bases and J shed 4 bases, with 7 bases lying between them. Germline V lookup: CDR1 SGDLS, CDR2 YYNGEE. Here the CDR3 DNA reads TGTGCCAGCAGCGGAACGGGCACTGAAGCTTTCTTT. Its translation is CASSGTGTEAFF.

The chain recombines TRBV5-1 with TRBJ2-2; unclear D gene. The germline gives CDR1 SGHRS, CDR2 YFSETQ. There are 16 residues in the CDR3. Trimming removed 4 bases at V and 6 bases at J, with 19 bases between. The CDR3 protein is CASSLRGPTEAGELFF. CDR3 DNA sequence: TGCGCCAGCAGCCTACGCGGACCTACAGAGGCCGGGGAGCTGTTTTTT. Together with reference TRBV5-1 and TRBJ2-2, the CDR3 gives the full variable domain: KAGVTQTPRYLIKTRGQQVTLSCSPISGHRSVSWYQQTPGQGLQFLFEYFSETQRNKGNFPGRFSGRQFSNSRSEMNVSTLELGDSALYLCASSLRGPTEAGELFFGEGSRLTVL.

The chain has TRBV28 and TRBJ2-1; 8 nucleotides line up with TRBD1. The V segment lost 5 bases and the J segment 7 bases; nucleotides outside the gene matches: 4. The CDR3 extends over 13 amino acids. The germline gives CDR1 MDHEN, CDR2 SYDVKM. In nucleotides, the CDR3 is TGTGCCAGCAGTATCGACAGGGGAAATGAGCAGTTCTTC. Translation: CASSIDRGNEQFF.

V and J are TRBV5-4 and TRBJ1-2; 12 bases match TRBD1. CDR1 and CDR2 (germline): SGHNT, YYREEE (reference sequence). The junction had 12 bases not matched to a gene; V was cut back by 4 bases and J by 5 bases. The CDR3 is 17 amino acids. The CDR3 DNA reads TGTGCCAGCAGCCAATCCAAAACGGGACAGGGGGCTTATGGCTACACCTTC. This codes for CASSQSKTGQGAYGYTF.

V gene TRBV7-2 combines with J gene TRBJ1-2; 7 positions agree with TRBD1. The germline CDR1 and CDR2 sequences are SGHTA and FQGNSA. J gave up 8 bases and V 2 bases, and 11 bases lay outside the gene matches. This CDR3 region has 15 residues. CDR3 in amino acids: CASSLKSWDSKGYTF. Here the CDR3 DNA reads TGTGCCAGCAGCTTAAAGTCCTGGGACAGCAAAGGCTACACCTTC.

This clone has only one observation. This specimen includes other DNA sequences encoding the same CDR3. The chain carries TRBV5-6 and TRBJ2-7; D is possibly TRBD2 (5 bases). The length of the CDR3 is 14 residues. The V end was cut by 2 bases, the J end by 2 bases, with 11 bases between. Germline CDR1 SGHDT, CDR2 YYEEEE. CDR3 loop: CASSLGLTAYEQYF. The CDR3 DNA is TGTGCCAGCAGCTTAGGACTTACCGCCTACGAGCAGTACTTC.

This chain links TRBV14 with TRBJ1-6; the D is unclear. The CDR3 covers 15 residues. V shed 2 bases and J shed 6 bases, with 11 bases lying between them. Germline values: CDR1 SGHDN, CDR2 FVKESK. The CDR3: CASSQLPVGNSPLHF. The CDR3 DNA reads TGTGCCAGCAGCCAACTGCCCGTGGGTAATTCACCCCTCCACTTT.

The chain couples TRBV5-6 to TRBJ2-5; D is uncertain. Trimming shortened V by 5 bases and J by 2 bases, and 10 bases separated the two germline ends. Germline V gene lookup returns CDR1 SGHDT and CDR2 YYEEEE. This CDR3 has 13 residues. This CDR3 reads CASRDGAQETQYF. The CDR3 coding sequence is TGTGCCAGCAGGGATGGAGCGCAAGAGACCCAGTACTTC.

The V call is TRBV18, the J call TRBJ2-5; 14 nucleotides align to TRBD2. The CDR3 length is 16 residues. Trimming removed 6 bases from V and 1 base from J; junction bases left unmatched: 4. From germline, CDR1 is KGHSH and CDR2 LQKENI. The CDR3 DNA reads TGTGCCAGCTCCCGCGGACTAGCGGGGGGCCAAGAGACCCAGTACTTC. Its protein product is CASSRGLAGGQETQYF.

This clone appeared once. J is TRBJ2-7 and V is TRBV10-2, with no clear D. The CDR3 consists of 13 residues. The germline V gene has CDR1 WSHSY and CDR2 SAAADI. Trimming took off 5 bases at V and 6 bases at J, with 14 bases between the two ends. The CDR3, as DNA: TGCGCCAGCAGTCCGGTGGCCCGACTCGAGCAGTACTTC. It codes for CASSPVARLEQYF.

With regard to this clone: This same CDR3 is encoded by further DNA sequences in the sample. The V and J genes are TRBV12-3 or TRBV12-4 and TRBJ1-6; possible D gene TRBD1, 5 bases. The CDR3 length is 13 residues. Trimming stripped 8 bases from V and 6 bases from J, with 11 bases between. This CDR3 is CASRDRANSPLHF. The DNA of the CDR3 is TGTGCCAGCCGGGACCGCGCTAATTCACCCCTCCACTTT.

The chain joins TRBV18 to TRBJ1-1; weak D call: TRBD1 (5 bases). V was shortened by 3 bases and J by 1 base, with 12 bases between the two germline ends. This CDR3 region has 15 residues. Per the germline V gene, CDR1 is KGHSH and CDR2 is LQKENI. This chain's CDR3 is CASSPKSGGNTEAFF. The CDR3 region has the DNA TGTGCCAGCTCACCGAAATCGGGGGGGAACACTGAAGCTTTCTTT.

This chain uses TRBV7-8 with TRBJ2-1; D remains ambiguous. Looked up from germline, CDR1 is SGHVS and CDR2 is FQNEAQ. The CDR3 has 16 amino acids. Trimming left V 5 bases short and J 0 bases short, with 14 bases between. CDR3 nucleotide sequence: TGTGCCAGCAGCCCCCCGCCCGAAAGCTCCTACAATGAGCAGTTCTTC. It codes for CASSPPPESSYNEQFF.

This CDR3 is CAISDTPEQPQHF. DNA for the CDR3: TGTGCCATCAGTGACACCCCTGAGCAGCCCCAGCATTTT. The chain employs TRBV10-3 and TRBJ1-5; D not certain. This CDR3 region has 13 residues. V lost 3 bases to trimming and J lost 7 bases, with 10 bases between them. Germline V gene sequence: CDR1 ENHRY, CDR2 SYGVKD.

The J gene is TRBJ2-7, the V gene TRBV4-1, with D tentatively TRBD2 (6 bases). This CDR3 has 13 residues. The germline gives CDR1 MGHRA, CDR2 YSYEKL. V lost 1 base, J lost 6 bases, and 10 bases lay in between. The CDR3 nucleotides read TGCGCCAGCAGCCAAGCGGAGGGTGGCGAGCAGTACTTC. It is translated as CASSQAEGGEQYF.

This sequence joins TRBV6-5 and TRBJ2-5, with 10 bases aligning to TRBD2. The V segment lost 7 bases and the J segment 5 bases; nucleotides outside the gene matches: 10. Germline lookup yields CDR1 MNHEY and CDR2 SVGAGI. The length of the CDR3 is 15 residues. The CDR3 spells CASKAGSGGWETQYF. The CDR3 DNA follows: TGTGCCAGCAAGGCGGGTAGCGGGGGGTGGGAGACCCAGTACTTC.